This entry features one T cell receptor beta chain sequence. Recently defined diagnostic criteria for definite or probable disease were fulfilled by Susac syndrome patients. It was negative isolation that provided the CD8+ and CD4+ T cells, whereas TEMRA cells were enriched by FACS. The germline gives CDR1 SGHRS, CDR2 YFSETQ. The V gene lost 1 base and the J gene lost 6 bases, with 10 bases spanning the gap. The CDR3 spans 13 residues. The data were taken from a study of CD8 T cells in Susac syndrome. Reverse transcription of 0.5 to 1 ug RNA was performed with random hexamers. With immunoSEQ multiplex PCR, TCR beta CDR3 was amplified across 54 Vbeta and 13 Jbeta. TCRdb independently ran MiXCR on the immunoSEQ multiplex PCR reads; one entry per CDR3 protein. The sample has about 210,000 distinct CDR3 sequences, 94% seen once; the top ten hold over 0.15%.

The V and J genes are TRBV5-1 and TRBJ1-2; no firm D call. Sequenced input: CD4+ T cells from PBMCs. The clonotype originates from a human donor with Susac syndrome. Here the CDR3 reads CASSLLGEDGYTF. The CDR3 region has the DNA TGCGCCAGCAGCTTGCTTGGGGAGGATGGCTACACCTTC.